This T cell receptor (beta chain) is drawn from a study of blood T cell repertoires in COVID-19. As for the study in general: There were acute and convalescent COVID-19 samples, and they came from the United States, Italy and Spain.

The J segment lost 3 bases and the V segment lost 3 bases, leaving 4 bases of the junction unmatched. This CDR3 is built from 15 residues. Germline V lookup: CDR1 LNHDA, CDR2 SQIVND (reference sequence). Per the original methods: From reference gene primer amplification, estimates of nucleated cell counts were derived. TCRdb's table, derived via immunoSEQ multiplex PCR, lists solely in-frame clones and lacks some. V and J calls plus clone size are reproduced from that table; the DNA served to infer D and trimming. The sample yields about 190,000 clones, 85% to 90% seen once. This TCR came from a man in his fifties with acute or convalescent COVID-19. The chain has TRBV19 and TRBJ1-4; TRBD1 matches at 7 bases. Source material: peripheral blood. CDR3: CASSISQGANEKLFF. The CDR3, as DNA: TGTGCCAGTAGTATTAGCCAGGGGGCTAATGAAAAACTGTTTTTT.